These 11 T cell receptor beta chains originate from one sample sequenced in a study of blood T cell repertoires in COVID-19. TCRdb's copy holds only in-frame clones and misses some; the assay was immunoSEQ multiplex PCR. The repertoire consists of around 150,000 clones, with roughly 86% occurring once and the leading ten covering 3.5% to 4%. The sequenced material came from peripheral blood. All receptors come from a woman aged 55-75 years who had recovered from COVID-19.

This clone was picked up one time. This chain links TRBV7-9 with TRBJ2-7; D possibly corresponds to TRBD1 (6 bases). Trimming took 5 bases from V and 5 from J, leaving 16 bases between them. Germline assignment: CDR1 SEHNR and CDR2 FQNEAQ (reference sequence). The CDR3 is 14 amino acids. CDR3 DNA sequence: TGTGCCAGCAGCCCTATCCGTGCAGGGGACGAGCAGTACTTC. Its protein product is CASSPIRAGDEQYF.

V is TRBV2 and J is TRBJ2-6; TRBD1 matches at 8 bases. Per germline, CDR1 SNHLY and CDR2 FYNNEI. Losses at the gene ends were 4 bases for V and 0 bases for J; bases not matched to a gene: 11. CDR3 size: 19 residues. CDR3 sequence: CASSGLSGQGISGANVLTF. The CDR3 region has the DNA TGTGCCAGCAGTGGTTTGTCCGGACAGGGAATCTCTGGGGCCAACGTCCTGACTTTC.

The V call is TRBV29-1, the J call TRBJ2-3, with a weak D call TRBD1 (6 bases). The CDR3 spans 12 residues. Trimming removed 4 bases at V and 7 bases at J, with 12 bases between. From germline, CDR1 is SQVTM and CDR2 ANQGSEA. The CDR3 DNA reads as TGCAGCGTTGGGAGACAGGCAAATACGCAGTATTTT. Translating gives CSVGRQANTQYF.

V is TRBV5-1 and J is TRBJ2-7, with D possibly TRBD1 on 5 matching bases. The CDR3 sequence is 15 residues long. Germline V gene lookup returns CDR1 SGHRS and CDR2 YFSETQ. The germline V and J ends were trimmed by 4 bases and 2 bases, with 16 bases remaining between them. CDR3 nucleotide sequence: TGCGCCAGCAGCCCCGGCACACGGACAACCTACGAGCAGTACTTC. Translated, it gives CASSPGTRTTYEQYF. Complete variable domain (other parts from reference TRBV5-1 and TRBJ2-7): KAGVTQTPRYLIKTRGQQVTLSCSPISGHRSVSWYQQTPGQGLQFLFEYFSETQRNKGNFPGRFSGRQFSNSRSEMNVSTLELGDSALYLCASSPGTRTTYEQYFGPGTRLTVT.

V gene TRBV28 combines with J gene TRBJ2-1; 9 nucleotides agree with TRBD1. V was clipped by 4 bases and J by 0 bases; unmatched bases: 7. The CDR3 has 17 amino acids. Germline CDR1 and CDR2: MDHEN and SYDVKM. As DNA, the CDR3 is TGTGCCAGCAGTTCCTTACAGGGGGCCCTCTCCTACAATGAGCAGTTCTTC. Its protein product is CASSSLQGALSYNEQFF.

This sequence joins TRBV3-1 (or the pseudogene TRBV3-2) and TRBJ2-1, with D unclear. Germline assignment: CDR1 LGHDT and CDR2 YNNKEL (reference sequence). The CDR3 runs to 13 residues. The V and J ends lost 0 bases and 5 bases respectively, with 5 bases between them. CDR3 bases: TGTGCCAGCAGCCAAGACAGAAACAATGAGCAGTTCTTC. It encodes CASSQDRNNEQFF.

This clone was seen once. V is TRBV28 and J is TRBJ1-2, with a possible D match to TRBD1 (6 bases). Trimming took off 2 bases at V and 8 bases at J, with 9 bases between the two ends. The CDR3 has 12 residues. From germline, CDR1 is MDHEN and CDR2 SYDVKM. CDR3 in amino acids: CASSLPRGGYTF. CDR3 DNA: TGTGCCAGCAGTTTACCCAGGGGCGGCTACACCTTC.

This chain's CDR3 is CASSIRTGGAATEAFF. CDR3 DNA: TGCGCCAGCAGCATTAGGACAGGGGGCGCGGCCACTGAAGCTTTCTTT. V usage is TRBV5-1 and J usage is TRBJ1-1, with 11 positions matching TRBD1. V trimming: 4 bases; J trimming: 4 bases; junction bases outside the gene matches: 9. The CDR3 sequence is 16 residues long. The germline V gene encodes CDR1 SGHRS and CDR2 YFSETQ.

V is TRBV5-5 and J is TRBJ2-7; 9 bases agree with TRBD1. V was clipped by 4 bases and J by 11 bases; unmatched bases: 10. Germline V lookup: CDR1 SGHKS, CDR2 YYEKEE (reference sequence). This CDR3 has 13 residues. The CDR3 bases are TGTGCCAGCAGCCCGCCCGACAGGGGGGACAAGTACTTC. Translating gives CASSPPDRGDKYF. The full variable domain, completed using reference TRBV5-5 and TRBJ2-7, is DAGVTQSPTHLIKTRGQQVTLRCSPISGHKSVSWYQQVLGQGPQFIFQYYEKEERGRGNFPDRFSARQFPNYSSELNVNALLLGDSALYLCASSPPDRGDKYFGPGTRLTVT.

V and J are TRBV7-2 and TRBJ1-6; unclear D gene. Germline values: CDR1 SGHTA, CDR2 FQGNSA. Trimming removed 6 bases from V and 0 bases from J, with 15 bases in between. CDR3 size: 17 residues. CDR3 sequence: CASRHRIAGSYNSPLHF. CDR3 nucleotides: TGTGCCAGCAGACATCGAATCGCGGGCTCCTATAATTCACCCCTCCACTTT.

The rearrangement joins TRBV6-1 to TRBJ2-7; 9 nucleotides agree with TRBD1. The CDR3 runs 14 residues. Germline V gene lookup returns CDR1 MNHNS and CDR2 SASEGT. V shed 2 bases, J shed 7 bases, and the junction held 6 bases outside the gene matches. The chain's CDR3 is CASSELNRGREQYF. The CDR3, as DNA: TGTGCCAGCAGTGAATTGAACAGGGGGCGAGAGCAGTACTTC.